This entry describes one T cell receptor (beta chain). This entry belongs to a study of blood T cells in healthy people across ages. A second PCR, run for roughly 7 to 12 cycles, used a sample-barcoded 5' primer plus a J-beta primer mix. One entry per CDR3 protein, called by TCRdb with MiXCR from the 5' RACE reads. This table has around 1,800,000 distinct CDR3 sequences, about two fifths appearing once. CDR3 size: 15 residues. J lost 0 bases, V lost 5 bases, and 6 bases had no gene match. CDR1 MNHNY and CDR2 SVGAGI come from the germline V gene (reference sequence). The gene calls are TRBV6-6 and TRBJ2-7; TRBD1 matches 8 bases. Sequencing input: blood. This clonotype originated in a human donor in good health. The CDR3 DNA follows: TGTGCCAGCAGTGGTCGGGACAGGAGCTCCTACGAGCAGTACTTC. Translating gives CASSGRDRSSYEQYF.